This is a list of T cell receptor beta chains from one sample in a study of shared clonotypes between healthy human individuals. Using immunoSEQ multiplex PCR, the repertoire was profiled, and TCRdb retains in-frame clones only, with some absent. The data contain more than 2,000,000 clones, over 85% of them singletons. The source material was naive CD4+ T cells sorted from blood. These receptor sequences come from a man aged 18 to 35 in good health. Both conserved end residues are part of each CDR3. The D gene is left open where the match is weak. Clone size is given for some rows only: seen once, a few or many times, or a class if the clone is expanded.

J gene: TRBJ1-4; clone size: -; D gene: -; V gene: TRBV15; CDR3 length: 12; CDR3 DNA: TGTGCCACCAGCAGGGAAAACAGAGTACTGTTTTTT; CDR3 protein: CATSRENRVLFF
J gene: TRBJ2-5; clone size: -; D gene: -; V gene: TRBV7-7; CDR3 length: 15; CDR3 DNA: TGTGCTAGCAGCTTAGAGGGGGGGCGCAGGAAGACCCAGTACTTC; CDR3 protein: CASSLEGGRRKTQYF
J gene: TRBJ2-2; clone size: -; D gene: -; V gene: TRBV4-1; CDR3 length: 17; CDR3 DNA: TGCGCCAGCAGCCAAGGACCGGTAAAACAGGTAGCCGGGGAGCTGTTTTTT; CDR3 protein: CASSQGPVKQVAGELFF
J gene: TRBJ2-7; clone size: -; D gene: TRBD2; V gene: TRBV5-1; CDR3 length: 15; CDR3 DNA: TGCGCCAGCACCCAATCGGGGGGAAATAACTACGAGCAGTACTTC; CDR3 protein: CASTQSGGNNYEQYF
J gene: TRBJ2-3; clone size: -; D gene: TRBD2; V gene: TRBV5-1; CDR3 length: 15; CDR3 DNA: TGCGCCAGCAGCCGGGATAGCGGGGGCACAGATACGCAGTATTTT; CDR3 protein: CASSRDSGGTDTQYF
J gene: TRBJ1-5; clone size: -; D gene: -; V gene: TRBV6-5; CDR3 length: 10; CDR3 DNA: TGTGCCAGACGGGGGGGGCCCCAGCATTTT; CDR3 protein: CARRGGPQHF
J gene: TRBJ1-6; clone size: once; D gene: -; V gene: TRBV10-3; CDR3 length: 16; CDR3 DNA: TGTGCCATCAGTGACTCGGGGGTGACTTTAGGTTCACCCCTCCACTTT; CDR3 protein: CAISDSGVTLGSPLHF
J gene: TRBJ1-1; clone size: -; D gene: -; V gene: TRBV19; CDR3 length: 13; CDR3 DNA: TGTGCCAGTTCCTCCCTTCCCGGCACTGAAGCTTTCTTT; CDR3 protein: CASSSLPGTEAFF
J gene: TRBJ2-7; clone size: -; D gene: TRBD2; V gene: TRBV11-3; CDR3 length: 14; CDR3 DNA: TGTGCCAGCAGCTCCACTAGCGGGAGTTACGAGCAGTACTTC; CDR3 protein: CASSSTSGSYEQYF
J gene: TRBJ1-6; clone size: -; D gene: -; V gene: TRBV6-6; CDR3 length: 14; CDR3 DNA: TGTGCCAGCAGTCCTGCCGGGGGAAATTCACCCCTCCACTTT; CDR3 protein: CASSPAGGNSPLHF
J gene: TRBJ1-5; clone size: once; D gene: -; V gene: TRBV19; CDR3 length: 14; CDR3 DNA: TGTGCCAGTAGTATTTTGACAGAAAATCAGCCCCAGCATTTT; CDR3 protein: CASSILTENQPQHF
J gene: TRBJ2-5; clone size: -; D gene: TRBD2; V gene: TRBV11-2; CDR3 length: 15; CDR3 DNA: TGTGCCAGCAGCCGCGGGACTAGCGGGCAAGAGACCCAGTACTTC; CDR3 protein: CASSRGTSGQETQYF
J gene: TRBJ2-5; clone size: once; D gene: -; V gene: TRBV30; CDR3 length: 14; CDR3 DNA: TGTGCGGTTCAACGATGGAAAGGAGAGGAGACCCAGTACTTC; CDR3 protein: CAVQRWKGEETQYF
J gene: TRBJ2-1; clone size: -; D gene: TRBD2; V gene: TRBV18; CDR3 length: 14; CDR3 DNA: TGTGCCAGCTCACTGGGACTAGCGGGAGATGAGCAGTTCTTC; CDR3 protein: CASSLGLAGDEQFF
J gene: TRBJ2-1; clone size: -; D gene: -; V gene: TRBV11-2; CDR3 length: 15; CDR3 DNA: TGTGCCACCGCCCCCGGCCGACAGATTTACAATGAGCAGTTCTTC; CDR3 protein: CATAPGRQIYNEQFF
J gene: TRBJ2-7; clone size: -; D gene: TRBD2; V gene: TRBV30; CDR3 length: 14; CDR3 DNA: TGTGCCTGGAGTGTAGCGGGAGGGCCGTACGAGCAGTACTTC; CDR3 protein: CAWSVAGGPYEQYF
J gene: TRBJ2-3; clone size: -; D gene: -; V gene: TRBV10-2; CDR3 length: 14; CDR3 DNA: TGCGCCAGCCTATATGGGGACTTAACAGATACGCAGTATTTT; CDR3 protein: CASLYGDLTDTQYF
J gene: TRBJ2-7; clone size: -; D gene: -; V gene: TRBV6-6; CDR3 length: 15; CDR3 DNA: TGTGCCAGCAGTTACCTGACACCCGACTCCTACGAGCAGTACTTC; CDR3 protein: CASSYLTPDSYEQYF
J gene: TRBJ2-3; clone size: -; D gene: -; V gene: TRBV7-8; CDR3 length: 16; CDR3 DNA: TGTGCCAGCAGCTTAGGACCACAGGGTATGACAGATACGCAGTATTTT; CDR3 protein: CASSLGPQGMTDTQYF
J gene: TRBJ1-2; clone size: -; D gene: -; V gene: TRBV28; CDR3 length: 13; CDR3 DNA: TGTGCCAGCAGTCCCAGGGCTAACTATGGCTACACCTTC; CDR3 protein: CASSPRANYGYTF
J gene: TRBJ2-2; clone size: -; D gene: TRBD2; V gene: TRBV4-3; CDR3 length: 21; CDR3 DNA: TGCGCCAGCAGCCAAGAGTTGGGGGTTGGCGGGAGATTATTGGTTACCGGGGAGCTGTTTTTT; CDR3 protein: CASSQELGVGGRLLVTGELFF
J gene: TRBJ1-5; clone size: -; D gene: -; V gene: TRBV11-2; CDR3 length: 15; CDR3 DNA: TGTGCCAGCAGCTTAGACAGGGGACTGATTCAGCCCCAGCATTTT; CDR3 protein: CASSLDRGLIQPQHF
J gene: TRBJ2-7; clone size: -; D gene: -; V gene: TRBV5-4; CDR3 length: 17; CDR3 DNA: TGTGCCAGCAGCTTGGACCGCCACTGGGGCCAGTCCTACGAGCAGTACTTC; CDR3 protein: CASSLDRHWGQSYEQYF
J gene: TRBJ1-5; clone size: many; D gene: -; V gene: TRBV5-4; CDR3 length: 13; CDR3 DNA: TGTGCCAGCAGCTTGGATAGCAATCAGCCCCAGCATTTT; CDR3 protein: CASSLDSNQPQHF
J gene: TRBJ2-7; clone size: -; D gene: -; V gene: TRBV28; CDR3 length: 11; CDR3 DNA: TGTGCCAGCAGTTTATGGGGCCCTAAGTACTTC; CDR3 protein: CASSLWGPKYF
J gene: TRBJ1-5; clone size: -; D gene: -; V gene: TRBV6-4; CDR3 length: 11; CDR3 DNA: TGTGCCAGCAGTGACCCACGGGGGCAGCATTTT; CDR3 protein: CASSDPRGQHF
J gene: TRBJ1-6; clone size: -; D gene: TRBD1; V gene: TRBV10-3; CDR3 length: 16; CDR3 DNA: TGTGCCATCAGTGGGGAGGGACAGGGGGCTAGTTCACCCCTCCACTTT; CDR3 protein: CAISGEGQGASSPLHF
J gene: TRBJ2-3; clone size: -; D gene: TRBD2; V gene: TRBV5-4; CDR3 length: 15; CDR3 DNA: TGTGCCAGCAGCTTAACTAGCGGGAGTACAGATACGCAGTATTTT; CDR3 protein: CASSLTSGSTDTQYF
J gene: TRBJ1-2; clone size: -; D gene: TRBD1; V gene: TRBV6-1; CDR3 length: 13; CDR3 DNA: TGTGCCAGCAGTCGACAGGGGGCCTGGGGCTACACCTTC; CDR3 protein: CASSRQGAWGYTF
J gene: TRBJ2-7; clone size: -; D gene: -; V gene: TRBV18; CDR3 length: 16; CDR3 DNA: TGTGCCAGCTCAGTCAATCAGGGGGGTCAATCCTACGAGCAGTACTTC; CDR3 protein: CASSVNQGGQSYEQYF
J gene: TRBJ1-1; clone size: -; D gene: -; V gene: TRBV6-1; CDR3 length: 13; CDR3 DNA: TGTGCCCTCAGGAACACAATGAACACTGAAGCTTTCTTT; CDR3 protein: CALRNTMNTEAFF
J gene: TRBJ2-7; clone size: -; D gene: -; V gene: TRBV30; CDR3 length: 14; CDR3 DNA: TGTGCCTGGAGTGACACGGGACCGCCCTTGGAGCAGTACTTC; CDR3 protein: CAWSDTGPPLEQYF
J gene: TRBJ2-1; clone size: -; D gene: TRBD1; V gene: TRBV7-3; CDR3 length: 17; CDR3 DNA: TGTGCCAGCAGCTTCCACGGGACAGGCGGACCTTACAATGAGCAGTTCTTC; CDR3 protein: CASSFHGTGGPYNEQFF
J gene: TRBJ1-1; clone size: few; D gene: -; V gene: TRBV30; CDR3 length: 12; CDR3 DNA: TGTGCCTGGAGTCCCCGTGCGGAGACAGCTTTCTTT; CDR3 protein: CAWSPRAETAFF
J gene: TRBJ1-2; clone size: -; D gene: -; V gene: TRBV5-4; CDR3 length: 17; CDR3 DNA: TGTGCCAGCAGCTCCTCCCCGACGCCGGGCCCTAACTATGGCTACACCTTC; CDR3 protein: CASSSSPTPGPNYGYTF
J gene: TRBJ2-7; clone size: -; D gene: TRBD2; V gene: TRBV7-2; CDR3 length: 14; CDR3 DNA: TGTGCCAGCAGCTTAGTGGGCCTAGCGGGGGAGCAGTACTTC; CDR3 protein: CASSLVGLAGEQYF
J gene: TRBJ1-2; clone size: -; D gene: -; V gene: TRBV7-2; CDR3 length: 11; CDR3 DNA: TGTGCCAGCAGCTTCCTCTATGGCTACACCTTC; CDR3 protein: CASSFLYGYTF
J gene: TRBJ2-3; clone size: -; D gene: TRBD2; V gene: TRBV5-1; CDR3 length: 16; CDR3 DNA: TGCGCCAGCAGCGGCGGGACTAGCAAGGACACAGATACGCAGTATTTT; CDR3 protein: CASSGGTSKDTDTQYF
J gene: TRBJ1-2; clone size: -; D gene: -; V gene: TRBV6-5; CDR3 length: 15; CDR3 DNA: TGTGCCAGCAACTCACCTGGGAGCCAGGACTATGGCTACACCTTC; CDR3 protein: CASNSPGSQDYGYTF